What follows are 25 T cell receptor beta chains derived from one specimen sequenced in a study of yellow fever vaccine responses in identical twins. A single record per CDR3 protein comes from TCRdb applying MiXCR to the RT-PCR reads. The data contain approximately 13,000 distinct CDR3 sequences, about 83% of them singletons. This specimen consisted of T cells from blood (PBMCs), unsorted or a sorted subset (not recorded which), obtained before or after yellow fever vaccination (not recorded which). These receptors were obtained from a woman between 18 and 30 years old who received the yellow fever vaccine.

The chain is built from TRBV7-2 and TRBJ2-1; D is possibly TRBD2 (5 bases). The V and J ends lost 0 bases and 4 bases respectively, with 10 bases between them. The CDR3 sequence is 15 residues long. Germline CDR1 is SGHTA and CDR2 is FQGNSA. CDR3 nucleotide sequence: TGTGCCAGCAGCTTAGCTAGCGAAACTTACAATGAGCAGTTCTTC. Translating it yields CASSLASETYNEQFF.

This chain uses TRBV11-3 with TRBJ2-3; TRBD1 matches 7 bases. Losses at the gene ends were 5 bases for V and 0 bases for J; bases not matched to a gene: 11. Germline CDR1 reads SGHNT; CDR2 reads YENEEA. CDR3 length equals 17 residues. The CDR3 DNA follows: TGTGCCAGCAGCACCCGACAGGGCCAAACGAGCACAGATACGCAGTATTTT. Translation: CASSTRQGQTSTDTQYF.

The chain uses TRBV11-3 and TRBJ1-1; D is possibly TRBD1 (5 bases). CDR3 length: 14 residues. The germline CDR1 and CDR2 sequences are SGHNT and YENEEA. The ends were cut back, 5 bases at V and 1 base at J, with 11 bases in the middle. CDR3 nucleotides: TGTGCCAGCAGCCCGGGACCTCAGAACACTGAAGCTTTCTTT. It yields the protein CASSPGPQNTEAFF.

The chain links TRBV6-1 to TRBJ1-2; 10 bases fit TRBD1. CDR1 and CDR2 from the germline V gene are MNHNS and SASEGT. Trimming took 1 base from V and 4 from J; bases not matched to a gene: 6. The CDR3 extends over 16 amino acids. For the CDR3, the DNA is TGTGCCAGCAGTGAAGATGGCGGGACAGGGGCCTATGGCTACACCTTC. Encoded protein: CASSEDGGTGAYGYTF.

The chain recombines TRBV12-5 with TRBJ1-1; D gene unclear. Germline CDR1 is LGHNT and CDR2 is FRNRAP. Between the trimmed V and J ends, which lost 0 bases and 0 bases, there was a span of 17 bases. The CDR3 is 18 amino acids. The CDR3 DNA reads as TGTGCTAGTGGTTTGGTACGGGGTGTCAGATTATTGAACACTGAAGCTTTCTTT. Its translation is CASGLVRGVRLLNTEAFF.

The chain uses TRBV11-2 and TRBJ2-7; D not certain. The germline gives CDR1 SGHAT, CDR2 FQNNGV. The V end lost 2 bases, the J end lost 6 bases, and 11 bases lay between the germline ends. This CDR3 region has 13 residues. The chain's CDR3 is CASSLLLTFEQYF. The CDR3 coding sequence is TGTGCCAGCAGCTTACTATTAACATTCGAGCAGTACTTC. The full variable domain, rest sourced from reference TRBV11-2 and TRBJ2-7, is EAGVAQSPRYKIIEKRQSVAFWCNPISGHATLYWYQQILGQGPKLLIQFQNNGVVDDSQLPKDRFSAERLKGVDSTLKIQPAKLEDSAVYLCASSLLLTFEQYFGPGTRLTVT.

This clonotype has just one count. The genes are TRBV7-9 and TRBJ2-7, with D maybe TRBD1 (6 bases). This CDR3 has 17 residues. The V end was cut by 3 bases, the J end by 2 bases, with 20 bases between. CDR1 is SEHNR and CDR2 is FQNEAQ in the germline V gene (reference sequence). In DNA form, the CDR3 reads TGTGCCAGCAGCTTCAGTAGGGTCGCCGAGGGGGCCTACGAGCAGTACTTC. Translation: CASSFSRVAEGAYEQYF.

The CDR3: CASSKNVGGGEQYF. CDR3 sequence (DNA): TGCGCCAGCAGCAAGAACGTGGGGGGGGGAGAGCAGTACTTC. V is TRBV5-1 and J is TRBJ2-7; 7 nucleotides agree with TRBD2. Germline V gives CDR1 SGHRS, CDR2 YFSETQ. V dropped 4 bases and J dropped 7; count of bases not matched to a gene: 11. The CDR3 covers 14 residues.

V and J are TRBV5-4 and TRBJ2-2, with 7 nucleotides matching TRBD2. The V gene's germline CDR1 is SGHNT and CDR2 YYREEE (reference sequence). CDR3 length equals 13 residues. The junction had 3 bases not matched to a gene; V was cut back by 5 bases and J by 5 bases. The CDR3 nucleotides are TGTGCCAGCAGTACAGCGGGGACCGGGGAGCTGTTTTTT. Translation: CASSTAGTGELFF.

V and J are TRBV20-1 and TRBJ1-5, with D possibly being TRBD1 (6 bases). Germline V lookup: CDR1 DFQATT, CDR2 SNEGSKA (reference sequence). The CDR3 has 17 residues. Between the trimmed V and J ends, which lost 3 bases and 3 bases, there was a span of 21 bases. The CDR3 region has the DNA TGCAGTGCTAGCCCCCGGGGAGACAGGTTCCTCAATCAGCCCCAGCATTTT. Translating it yields CSASPRGDRFLNQPQHF.

The V gene is TRBV24-1, the J gene TRBJ2-2, with unresolved D. V was cut by 3 bases and J by 1 base, with 2 bases left in between. The CDR3 is 13 amino acids. The germline V gene encodes CDR1 KGHDR and CDR2 SFDVKD. CDR3 amino acids: CATSDENTGELFF. DNA for the CDR3: TGTGCCACCAGTGATGAGAACACCGGGGAGCTGTTTTTT.

The chain links TRBV20-1 to TRBJ2-3; D might be TRBD1 (6 bases). The germline V gene has CDR1 DFQATT and CDR2 SNEGSKA (reference sequence). Trimming stripped 5 bases from V and 2 bases from J, with 17 bases between. This CDR3 has 15 amino acids. The CDR3 protein is CSALGAHGNTDTQYF. CDR3 nucleotides: TGCAGTGCTTTGGGGGCCCACGGAAACACAGATACGCAGTATTTT.

Regarding this clonotype: The junction does not match germline at one end; this may be a read error. The rearrangement links TRBV20-1 to TRBJ1-5; the D is unclear. CDR1 and CDR2 from the germline V gene are DFQATT and SNEGSKA (reference sequence). This CDR3 contains 13 residues. CDR3 protein: CSARDATHQPQHF. In DNA form, the CDR3 reads TGCAGTGCTAGAGATGCTACCCATCAGCCTCAGCATTTT.

This clonotype is a singleton in its sample. The genes are TRBV11-2 and TRBJ2-3; D unclear. CDR3 size: 13 residues. With 4 bases removed from V and 2 bases from J, the gap between germline ends came to 7 bases. Germline V gene data show CDR1 as SGHAT and CDR2 as FQNNGV. In DNA, the CDR3 is TGTGCCAGCAGCTCCGGAAACACAGATACGCAGTATTTT. It encodes CASSSGNTDTQYF.

The chain is built from TRBV4-3 and TRBJ2-7; TRBD2 matches at 7 bases. The V gene end was trimmed by 3 bases and the J gene end by 5 bases; junction bases not matched to a gene: 13. CDR3 length: 16 residues. Germline CDR1 reads LGHNA; CDR2 reads YSLEER. CDR3 amino acids: CASSQQLATSRDEQYF. The CDR3 DNA sequence: TGCGCCAGCAGCCAGCAACTAGCGACCTCGAGGGACGAGCAGTACTTC.

In its sample, this clonotype was seen once. The DNA for the CDR3 is TGCAGCGTTGACTCTGGGGCCAACGTCCTGACTTTC. It codes for CSVDSGANVLTF. V is TRBV29-1 and J is TRBJ2-6; D is uncertain. Trimming removed 3 bases from V and 0 bases from J, with 0 bases in between. Germline V gene sequence: CDR1 SQVTM, CDR2 ANQGSEA. CDR3 size: 12 residues.

This chain connects TRBV9 to TRBJ2-1, with 12 bases fitting TRBD2. Germline V CDR1 and CDR2: SGDLS, YYNGEE. After removal of 3 bases from V and 4 bases from J, the junction contained 2 bases not matched to a gene. The CDR3 covers 15 residues. The CDR3 nucleotides are TGTGCCAGCAGCGAGACTAGCGGGAGATACAATGAGCAGTTCTTC. This codes for CASSETSGRYNEQFF.

The V gene is TRBV6-1, the J gene TRBJ1-2; no firm D call. V was cut by 0 bases and J by 7 bases, with 9 bases left in between. The CDR3 totals 13 residues. Germline loops: CDR1 MNHNS, CDR2 SASEGT. The CDR3 DNA sequence: TGTGCCAGCAGTGAAGCTCCCCTCTTTGGCTACACCTTC. It yields the protein CASSEAPLFGYTF.

The V gene is TRBV4-2, the J gene TRBJ2-7; no definite D call. From germline, CDR1 is LGHNA and CDR2 YNFKEQ. There are 13 residues in the CDR3. Trimming removed 4 bases at V and 2 bases at J, with 9 bases between. For the CDR3, the DNA is TGTGCCAGCAGCCGAGGATCCCCCTACGAGCAGTACTTC. Translating gives CASSRGSPYEQYF.

V gene TRBV5-4 combines with J gene TRBJ2-1; D unclear. Germline CDR1 is SGHNT and CDR2 is YYREEE (reference sequence). V lost 7 bases and J 0 bases, leaving 5 bases between the germline ends. There are 12 residues in the CDR3. The CDR3: CASPFSYNEQFF. CDR3 DNA: TGTGCCAGCCCGTTCTCCTACAATGAGCAGTTCTTC.

The chain links TRBV2 to TRBJ2-7; TRBD1 aligns across 7 bases. J lost 3 bases, V lost 5 bases, and 4 bases had no gene match. The V gene's germline CDR1 is SNHLY and CDR2 FYNNEI. This CDR3 is 13 amino acids long. DNA for the CDR3: TGTGCCAGCAGTCCGACAGGGTTCTACGAGCAGTACTTC. As protein: CASSPTGFYEQYF.

The rearrangement links TRBV6-2 or TRBV6-3 to TRBJ1-2; TRBD1 might be the D (5 bases). The CDR3 totals 14 residues. The germline CDR1 and CDR2 sequences are MNHEY and SVGEGT. The V end was cut by 4 bases, the J end by 4 bases, with 13 bases between. The CDR3 sequence: CASSSVTGSYGYTF. DNA of the CDR3: TGTGCCAGCAGTTCGGTCACAGGAAGCTATGGCTACACCTTC.

CDR3 sequence reads: CASSMRGGATDTQYF. The CDR3 DNA reads as TGTGCCAGCAGCATGAGGGGGGGGGCAACAGATACGCAGTATTTT. The chain joins TRBV11-3 to TRBJ2-3; D is perhaps TRBD2 (7 bases). The V end lost 5 bases, the J end lost 3 bases, and 15 bases lay between the germline ends. Germline CDR1 and CDR2: SGHNT and YENEEA. The CDR3 runs to 15 residues.

The V gene is TRBV20-1, the J gene TRBJ2-1; TRBD2 is a possible D gene (6 bases). The CDR3 covers 14 residues. Germline lookup yields CDR1 DFQATT and CDR2 SNEGSKA (reference sequence). V dropped 1 base and J dropped 4 bases, with 11 bases sitting between them. CDR3 region: CSARAGVGYNEQFF. The DNA of the CDR3 is TGCAGTGCTAGAGCGGGAGTGGGGTACAATGAGCAGTTCTTC.

This clonotype was detected once. The chain has TRBV18 and TRBJ2-3; no clear D gene. The CDR3 contains 13 residues. V dropped 0 bases and J dropped 5 bases, with 6 bases sitting between them. Germline loops: CDR1 KGHSH, CDR2 LQKENI. Here the CDR3 DNA reads TGTGCCAGCTCACCACCGGTCTTAGATACGCAGTATTTT. It specifies CASSPPVLDTQYF. The complete variable domain, with remaining parts taken from reference TRBV18 and TRBJ2-3, reads NAGVMQNPRHLVRRRGQEARLRCSPMKGHSHVYWYRQLPEEGLKFMVYLQKENIIDESGMPKERFSAEFPKEGPSILRIQQVVRGDSAAYFCASSPPVLDTQYFGPGTRLTVL.